A selection of T cell receptor beta chains follows, all from one sample in a study of T cell responses to AZD1222 COVID-19 vaccine. Here immunoSEQ multiplex PCR was the method, and the copy in TCRdb shows in-frame clones only, minus some. The sample yields 150,000 to 200,000 clones, around nine tenths seen once. The sequenced sample was peripheral blood, obtained on day 0 of AZD1222 vaccination. The receptors derive from an adult in good health. Each CDR3 is given with its conserved first and last residue. The D gene is left open where the match is weak. Clone size, where shown, is once, few, many, or a class for clones that have expanded.

clone_size: -; d_call: TRBD2; v_call: TRBV19; j_call: TRBJ2-2; cdr3_aa: CASSGTSSNTGELFF; cdr3_nt: TGTGCCAGTAGTGGGACTAGCAGTAACACCGGGGAGCTGTTTTTT
clone_size: -; d_call: TRBD1; v_call: TRBV29-1; j_call: TRBJ1-1; cdr3_aa: CSVGDRGNTEAFF; cdr3_nt: TGCAGCGTTGGTGACAGGGGGAACACTGAAGCTTTCTTT
clone_size: -; d_call: -; v_call: TRBV28; j_call: TRBJ1-5; cdr3_aa: CASSFVLAGTMHSNQPQHF; cdr3_nt: TGTGCCAGCAGTTTTGTTTTAGCAGGAACCATGCATAGCAATCAGCCCCAGCATTTT
clone_size: -; d_call: -; v_call: TRBV4-2; j_call: TRBJ2-2; cdr3_aa: CASSQATGELFF; cdr3_nt: TGTGCCAGCAGCCAAGCCACCGGGGAGCTGTTTTTT
clone_size: -; d_call: -; v_call: TRBV30; j_call: TRBJ2-1; cdr3_aa: CAWSGLAGSNEQFF; cdr3_nt: TGTGCCTGGAGTGGTCTAGCCGGGTCCAATGAGCAGTTCTTC
clone_size: -; d_call: -; v_call: TRBV12-3/TRBV12-4; j_call: TRBJ1-6; cdr3_aa: CASSLGSNSPLHF; cdr3_nt: TGTGCCAGCAGTTTGGGGTCTAATTCACCCCTCCACTTT
clone_size: -; d_call: -; v_call: TRBV20-1; j_call: TRBJ1-1; cdr3_aa: CSARLDGEAFF; cdr3_nt: TGCAGTGCTAGATTGGATGGTGAAGCTTTCTTT
clone_size: -; d_call: -; v_call: TRBV9; j_call: TRBJ1-1; cdr3_aa: CASSVAVGWNTEAFF; cdr3_nt: TGTGCCAGCAGCGTAGCTGTGGGCTGGAACACTGAAGCTTTCTTT
clone_size: -; d_call: -; v_call: TRBV2; j_call: TRBJ1-1; cdr3_aa: CASRKQGVGDTEAFF; cdr3_nt: TGTGCCAGCAGGAAACAGGGAGTGGGGGATACTGAAGCTTTCTTT
clone_size: -; d_call: TRBD2; v_call: TRBV11-2; j_call: TRBJ2-2; cdr3_aa: CASSDPLAGRYGTGELFF; cdr3_nt: TGTGCCAGCAGCGACCCCCTAGCGGGCCGGTATGGCACCGGGGAGCTGTTTTTT
clone_size: -; d_call: TRBD1; v_call: TRBV28; j_call: TRBJ1-4; cdr3_aa: CASSLFTGTGTEKLFF; cdr3_nt: TGTGCCAGCAGTTTGTTTACCGGGACAGGGACTGAAAAACTGTTTTTT
clone_size: -; d_call: TRBD1; v_call: TRBV28; j_call: TRBJ1-4; cdr3_aa: CASRGGPFEEKLFF; cdr3_nt: TGTGCCAGTAGAGGGGGCCCCTTCGAAGAAAAACTGTTTTTT
clone_size: -; d_call: -; v_call: TRBV5-1; j_call: TRBJ2-6; cdr3_aa: CASTIGGPTVPNSGANVLTF; cdr3_nt: TGCGCCAGCACCATCGGGGGGCCGACAGTCCCAAACTCTGGGGCCAACGTCCTGACTTTC
clone_size: once; d_call: -; v_call: TRBV7-6; j_call: TRBJ2-5; cdr3_aa: CASSGIPGAGSETQYF; cdr3_nt: TGTGCCAGCAGCGGAATCCCTGGGGCGGGTTCGGAGACCCAGTACTTC
clone_size: -; d_call: -; v_call: TRBV29-1; j_call: TRBJ1-1; cdr3_aa: CSAIRDHMNTEAFF; cdr3_nt: TGCAGCGCCATCCGGGACCACATGAACACTGAAGCTTTCTTT
clone_size: -; d_call: -; v_call: TRBV6-5; j_call: TRBJ1-2; cdr3_aa: CASSRVGGNYGYTF; cdr3_nt: TGTGCCAGCAGTAGGGTAGGAGGCAACTATGGCTACACCTTC
clone_size: -; d_call: -; v_call: TRBV7-8; j_call: TRBJ1-2; cdr3_aa: CASSSSIMGRIANYGYTF; cdr3_nt: TGTGCCAGCAGCTCAAGTATCATGGGACGGATAGCTAACTATGGCTACACCTTC
clone_size: -; d_call: -; v_call: TRBV12-3/TRBV12-4; j_call: TRBJ2-7; cdr3_aa: CASSTGYEQYF; cdr3_nt: TGTGCCAGCAGCACCGGCTACGAGCAGTACTTC
clone_size: -; d_call: TRBD1; v_call: TRBV19; j_call: TRBJ1-4; cdr3_aa: CASSGKTGAGSEKLFF; cdr3_nt: TGTGCCAGTAGCGGAAAGACAGGGGCAGGTTCGGAAAAACTGTTTTTT
clone_size: -; d_call: TRBD1; v_call: TRBV28; j_call: TRBJ1-5; cdr3_aa: CASSSWRGQGNQPQHF; cdr3_nt: TGTGCCAGCAGTTCCTGGCGGGGACAGGGCAATCAGCCCCAGCATTTT
clone_size: few; d_call: -; v_call: TRBV4-2; j_call: TRBJ2-2; cdr3_aa: CASSQEAGGNTGELFF; cdr3_nt: TGTGCCAGCAGCCAAGAGGCTGGGGGGAACACCGGGGAGCTGTTTTTT
clone_size: -; d_call: TRBD1; v_call: TRBV27; j_call: TRBJ1-2; cdr3_aa: CASSRQGAISHGYTF; cdr3_nt: TGTGCCAGCAGTCGGCAGGGGGCGATCTCTCATGGCTACACCTTC
clone_size: -; d_call: -; v_call: TRBV14; j_call: TRBJ2-1; cdr3_aa: CASSQSTWEQFF; cdr3_nt: TGTGCCAGCAGCCAGTCTACATGGGAGCAGTTCTTC
clone_size: -; d_call: -; v_call: TRBV6-5; j_call: TRBJ1-2; cdr3_aa: CASSSLAGVYGYTF; cdr3_nt: TGTGCCAGCAGTTCTCTCGCTGGGGTCTATGGCTACACCTTC
clone_size: -; d_call: TRBD2; v_call: TRBV27; j_call: TRBJ2-1; cdr3_aa: CASNGLAGNNEQFF; cdr3_nt: TGTGCCAGCAACGGCCTAGCGGGGAACAATGAGCAGTTCTTC
clone_size: -; d_call: TRBD1; v_call: TRBV24-1; j_call: TRBJ2-1; cdr3_aa: CATSDLDRGPYNEQFF; cdr3_nt: TGTGCCACCAGTGATTTGGACAGGGGCCCCTACAATGAGCAGTTCTTC
clone_size: -; d_call: -; v_call: TRBV5-1; j_call: TRBJ2-1; cdr3_aa: CASSTPTGHNEQFF; cdr3_nt: TGCGCCAGCAGCACACCGACTGGCCACAATGAGCAGTTCTTC
clone_size: -; d_call: TRBD1; v_call: TRBV29-1; j_call: TRBJ2-7; cdr3_aa: CSAWDRLHEQYF; cdr3_nt: TGCAGCGCCTGGGACAGGCTCCACGAGCAGTACTTC
clone_size: -; d_call: -; v_call: TRBV4-2; j_call: TRBJ2-5; cdr3_aa: CASSPFSGEETQYF; cdr3_nt: TGTGCCAGCAGCCCCTTCTCAGGGGAAGAGACCCAGTACTTC
clone_size: -; d_call: -; v_call: TRBV4-2; j_call: TRBJ2-1; cdr3_aa: CASSHPSLPQGSSYNEQFF; cdr3_nt: TGTGCCAGCAGCCATCCCTCATTGCCCCAGGGTAGCTCCTACAATGAGCAGTTCTTC
clone_size: -; d_call: -; v_call: TRBV7-8; j_call: TRBJ2-6; cdr3_aa: CASIPSVRSGANVLTF; cdr3_nt: TGTGCCAGCATCCCGTCCGTCCGCTCTGGGGCCAACGTCCTGACTTTC
clone_size: -; d_call: -; v_call: TRBV10-3; j_call: TRBJ1-1; cdr3_aa: CAISEKGEAFF; cdr3_nt: TGTGCCATCAGTGAGAAGGGCGAAGCTTTCTTT
clone_size: -; d_call: TRBD2; v_call: TRBV5-4; j_call: TRBJ2-1; cdr3_aa: CASSPRRTSGRGNEQFF; cdr3_nt: TGTGCCAGCAGCCCGAGACGGACTAGCGGGAGGGGTAATGAGCAGTTCTTC
clone_size: -; d_call: TRBD2; v_call: TRBV5-1; j_call: TRBJ2-2; cdr3_aa: CASSSGGRGTGELFF; cdr3_nt: TGCGCCAGCAGCTCCGGGGGGAGAGGAACCGGGGAGCTGTTTTTT
clone_size: -; d_call: TRBD1; v_call: TRBV6-6; j_call: TRBJ1-1; cdr3_aa: CASSYTSGGPTEAFF; cdr3_nt: TGTGCCAGCAGTTACACCTCAGGGGGCCCCACTGAAGCTTTCTTT
clone_size: -; d_call: -; v_call: TRBV5-8; j_call: TRBJ1-3; cdr3_aa: CASSLRSSSGNTIYF; cdr3_nt: TGTGCCAGCAGCTTGAGGAGCAGCTCTGGAAACACCATATATTTT
clone_size: few; d_call: TRBD1; v_call: TRBV9; j_call: TRBJ2-1; cdr3_aa: CASSVTGTVYNEQFF; cdr3_nt: TGTGCCAGCAGCGTTACCGGGACAGTATACAATGAGCAGTTCTTC
clone_size: -; d_call: TRBD1; v_call: TRBV7-6; j_call: TRBJ2-7; cdr3_aa: CASSLADRGSYEQYF; cdr3_nt: TGTGCCAGCAGCCTGGCGGACAGGGGGTCCTACGAGCAGTACTTC
clone_size: once; d_call: -; v_call: TRBV28; j_call: TRBJ1-5; cdr3_aa: CASSFLSNQPQHF; cdr3_nt: TGTGCCAGCAGTTTCTTAAGCAATCAGCCCCAGCATTTT
clone_size: -; d_call: -; v_call: TRBV11-3; j_call: TRBJ1-3; cdr3_aa: CASSLVVAGPPDTIYF; cdr3_nt: TGTGCCAGCAGCTTAGTAGTGGCCGGACCTCCGGACACCATATATTTT
clone_size: few; d_call: TRBD1; v_call: TRBV7-9; j_call: TRBJ2-2; cdr3_aa: CASSSARDRVVGTGELFF; cdr3_nt: TGTGCCAGCAGCTCGGCCCGGGACAGGGTCGTCGGCACCGGGGAGCTGTTTTTT
clone_size: -; d_call: TRBD1; v_call: TRBV11-3; j_call: TRBJ1-1; cdr3_aa: CASSSGTGDVFF; cdr3_nt: TGTGCCAGCAGCTCCGGGACAGGGGATGTTTTCTTT
clone_size: -; d_call: -; v_call: TRBV25-1; j_call: TRBJ2-6; cdr3_aa: CASGRLSSGANVLTF; cdr3_nt: TGTGCCAGCGGACGGCTAAGCTCTGGGGCCAACGTCCTGACTTTC
clone_size: once; d_call: TRBD1; v_call: TRBV29-1; j_call: TRBJ1-5; cdr3_aa: CSVADRGSNQPQHF; cdr3_nt: TGCAGCGTTGCAGACAGGGGCAGCAATCAGCCCCAGCATTTT
clone_size: -; d_call: -; v_call: TRBV3-1/TRBV3-2; j_call: TRBJ1-6; cdr3_aa: CASSRDPINSPLHF; cdr3_nt: TGTGCCAGCAGCAGGGACCCAATTAATTCACCCCTCCACTTT
clone_size: -; d_call: -; v_call: TRBV6-1; j_call: TRBJ2-5; cdr3_aa: CASGQGQETQYF; cdr3_nt: TGTGCCAGCGGGCAGGGCCAAGAGACCCAGTACTTC
clone_size: -; d_call: -; v_call: TRBV5-8; j_call: TRBJ2-1; cdr3_aa: CASSLSIRGGDEQFF; cdr3_nt: TGTGCCAGCAGCTTGAGTATCCGGGGAGGCGATGAGCAGTTCTTC
clone_size: once; d_call: -; v_call: TRBV5-4; j_call: TRBJ1-1; cdr3_aa: CASSLDWGVNTEAFF; cdr3_nt: TGTGCCAGCAGCTTAGATTGGGGAGTCAACACTGAAGCTTTCTTT
clone_size: -; d_call: -; v_call: TRBV5-1; j_call: TRBJ1-4; cdr3_aa: CASSPARGEKLFF; cdr3_nt: TGCGCCAGCAGCCCGGCCCGGGGTGAAAAACTGTTTTTT
clone_size: -; d_call: TRBD1; v_call: TRBV2; j_call: TRBJ1-2; cdr3_aa: CATSPGQDYGYTF; cdr3_nt: TGTGCCACCTCCCCCGGACAGGACTATGGCTACACCTTC
clone_size: -; d_call: -; v_call: TRBV18; j_call: TRBJ2-6; cdr3_aa: CASSGSGANVLTF; cdr3_nt: TGTGCCAGCTCCGGCTCTGGGGCCAACGTCCTGACTTTC
clone_size: -; d_call: -; v_call: TRBV6-1; j_call: TRBJ1-5; cdr3_aa: CASSDEIYQPQHF; cdr3_nt: TGTGCCAGCAGTGATGAGATTTATCAGCCCCAGCATTTT
clone_size: -; d_call: TRBD1; v_call: TRBV5-5; j_call: TRBJ1-1; cdr3_aa: CASSSGQGAGTEAFF; cdr3_nt: TGTGCCAGCAGCTCGGGACAGGGGGCAGGAACTGAAGCTTTCTTT
clone_size: -; d_call: -; v_call: TRBV9; j_call: TRBJ1-5; cdr3_aa: CASSVDGGFNQPQHF; cdr3_nt: TGTGCCAGCAGCGTAGACGGCGGATTTAATCAGCCCCAGCATTTT